The entry below gives a single T cell receptor (beta chain) sequence along with its context. This sample is part of a study of T cells expressing NK-cell markers. TCRdb reprocessed the 5' RACE reads and keeps a single row for each CDR3 protein, giving no DNA. Its table lists about 160,000 distinct CDR3 sequences. Per the germline V gene, CDR1 is MNHEY and CDR2 is SVGAGI. This CDR3 spans 16 amino acids. The source is a woman aged 18 to 75 in good health. V gene TRBV6-5 combines with J gene TRBJ1-4. The sequencing sample was made of blood T cells: a sorted CD56 or NKG2C T cell subset, CD4+ or CD8+ T cells, or bulk PBMC T cells (not recorded which). CDR3 amino acids: CASSYPIREGNEKLFF.